This T cell receptor (beta chain) was recovered during a study of blood T cell repertoires in COVID-19. This clone has just one count. Germline CDR1 reads SGHVS; CDR2 reads FQNEAQ. J gave up 7 bases and V 4 bases, and 10 bases lay outside the gene matches. CDR3 length: 15 residues. Per the original data handling: How many nucleated cells were present was estimated from reference gene primer amplification. The repertoire was sequenced with immunoSEQ multiplex PCR; TCRdb's copy has only in-frame clones and lacks some. V, J and clone size were drawn from that table, and D and trimming were deduced from the DNA. The sample comprises 140,000 to 150,000 clones, 80% to 90% of which are singletons, and more than 9% rests with the top ten.

Input material: peripheral blood. The chain recombines TRBV7-8 with TRBJ1-1, with TRBD1 matching over 9 bases. The source is a man between 60 and 75 years old with active or convalescent COVID-19. CDR3 region: CASSSAGTGKIEAFF. CDR3 coding DNA: TGTGCCAGCAGCTCGGCCGGGACAGGGAAAATTGAAGCTTTCTTT.